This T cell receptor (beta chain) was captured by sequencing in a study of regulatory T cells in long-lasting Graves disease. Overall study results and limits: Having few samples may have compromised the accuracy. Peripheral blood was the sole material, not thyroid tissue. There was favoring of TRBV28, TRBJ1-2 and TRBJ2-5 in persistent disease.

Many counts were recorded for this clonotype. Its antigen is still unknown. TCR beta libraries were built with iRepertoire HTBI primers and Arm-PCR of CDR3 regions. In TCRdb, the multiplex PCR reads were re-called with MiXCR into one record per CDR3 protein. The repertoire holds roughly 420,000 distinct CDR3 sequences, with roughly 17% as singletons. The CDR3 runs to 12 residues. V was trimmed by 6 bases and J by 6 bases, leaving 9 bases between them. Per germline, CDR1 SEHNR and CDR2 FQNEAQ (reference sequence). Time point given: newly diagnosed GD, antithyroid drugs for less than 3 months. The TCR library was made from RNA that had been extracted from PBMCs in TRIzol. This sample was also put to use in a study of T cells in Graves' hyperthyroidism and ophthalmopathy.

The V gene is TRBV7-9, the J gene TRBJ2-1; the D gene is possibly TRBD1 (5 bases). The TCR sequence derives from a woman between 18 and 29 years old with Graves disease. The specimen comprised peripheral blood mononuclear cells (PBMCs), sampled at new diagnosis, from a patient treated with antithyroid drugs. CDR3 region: CASSGAFNEQFF. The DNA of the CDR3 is TGTGCCAGCAGTGGGGCGTTCAATGAGCAGTTCTTC.